The 24 T cell receptor beta chains listed next were all sequenced from one sample in a study of molecular identifiers for immune sequencing clone quantification (dated by TCRdb to 2016 to 2019). The protocol used for the library was PCR. These reads were obtained on an Illumina HiSeq 4000. TCRdb trimmed the raw reads at Q25, called clones with MiXCR and kept productive beta chains. Rows merge per CDR3 protein into single entries with the most common DNA and genes. Recorded for this sample are over 600,000 distinct CDR3 sequences; just under 20% of them occurred a single time. Of the sample, approximately 0.9% falls within the top ten clones. Sequenced material: naive CD8+ T cells from blood, with Jurkat cell RNA spiked in. The cell subset or site label here, explained by the study, means: FACS-sorted CD8+CD4-CCR7+CD45RA+ naive T cells. The receptors were sampled from a human donor in good health. Some libraries in this study had Jurkat cell RNA spiked in.

In its sample, this clonotype was seen many times. V and J are TRBV2 and TRBJ1-1; D ambiguous. Germline V gives CDR1 SNHLY, CDR2 FYNNEI. V lost 8 bases and J 4 bases, leaving 8 bases between the germline ends. The CDR3 spans 11 residues. The CDR3 DNA reads as TGTGCCAGCTACACCGGCACTGAAGCTTTCTTT. This sequence encodes CASYTGTEAFF.

In this sample, this clonotype turned up many times. The V gene is TRBV10-3, the J gene TRBJ2-7, with 7 bases identical to TRBD2. V gave up 3 bases and J gave up 0 bases; unmatched junction bases: 8. This CDR3 spans 16 amino acids. Per germline, CDR1 ENHRY and CDR2 SYGVKD. The DNA for the CDR3 is TGTGCCATCAGTGAAATCGGGGGGTCAAGCTCCTACGAGCAGTACTTC. Its protein product is CAISEIGGSSSYEQYF.

This clonotype was counted ten times or more. For the CDR3, the DNA is TGTGCCAGCAGTTCCAGGGCCGCAAATCAGCCCCAGCATTTT. Translating gives CASSSRAANQPQHF. The V call is TRBV6-6, the J call TRBJ1-5; D is possibly TRBD1 (5 bases). The CDR3 sequence is 14 residues long. Germline assignment: CDR1 MNHNY and CDR2 SVGAGI (reference sequence). The V end was cut by 4 bases, the J end by 4 bases, with 11 bases between.

This clonotype has a count of ten or more. This chain links TRBV6-1 with TRBJ1-1; no clear D. The CDR3 extends over 15 amino acids. The V gene lost 8 bases and the J gene lost 0 bases, with 16 bases spanning the gap. Germline loops: CDR1 MNHNS, CDR2 SASEGT. The CDR3 bases are TGTGCCAGCGGTTCGGCGGAAATCATGAACACTGAAGCTTTCTTT. Translated: CASGSAEIMNTEAFF.

There are a few counts of this clonotype. The conserved phenylalanine or tryptophan is not found at the CDR3 terminus, so this likely reflects a read error. It is unclear where the CDR3 begins or ends on the DNA, so no DNA is shown, and the CDR3 is as TCRdb lists it. The chain joins TRBV20-1 to TRBJ2-1; no check of the table's D call, TRBD2, against the DNA was made. Germline CDR1 reads DFQATT; CDR2 reads SNEGSKA (reference sequence). The CDR3 is made up of 10 amino acids, end residues included. The CDR3: CSAKGGGGAL.

This clonotype showed up just a few times. The genes are TRBV27 and TRBJ2-2, with no clear D. CDR1 is MNHEY and CDR2 is SMNVEV in the germline V gene (reference sequence). Between the trimmed V and J ends, which lost 4 bases and 5 bases, there was a span of 5 bases. The CDR3 covers 12 residues. The CDR3 loop reads CASSWPTGELFF. CDR3 nucleotide sequence: TGTGCCAGCAGTTGGCCGACCGGGGAGCTGTTTTTT.

This clonotype was recorded at least ten times. The V call is TRBV7-9, the J call TRBJ1-4; D unresolved. There are 14 residues in the CDR3. Germline lookup yields CDR1 SEHNR and CDR2 FQNEAQ (reference sequence). The V and J ends lost 0 bases and 4 bases respectively, with 6 bases between them. The CDR3 DNA is TGTGCCAGCAGCTTAGCGGGGAATAATGAAAAACTGTTTTTT. It is translated as CASSLAGNNEKLFF.

This clonotype appeared many times. The chain uses TRBV14 and TRBJ1-2, with 10 bases lining up with TRBD1. V shed 0 bases and J 5 bases; nucleotides not matched to a gene: 3. The CDR3 is 15 amino acids. CDR1 and CDR2 (germline): SGHDN, FVKESK. DNA of the CDR3: TGTGCCAGCAGCCAAGAAAGACAGGGGGCATATGGCTACACCTTC. This translates into CASSQERQGAYGYTF.

A remark on this clonotype: Compared with germline, one end of the junction differs, possibly owing to a read error. This chain joins TRBV4-3 and TRBJ2-2; D gene ambiguous. Germline V gene lookup returns CDR1 LGHNA and CDR2 YSLEER. The CDR3 consists of 18 residues. CDR3 sequence (DNA): TGCACCAGCAGCCAAGATGGGGTATACCACCCCGACACCGGGGAGCTGTTTTTT. It specifies CTSSQDGVYHPDTGELFF.

This clonotype was found many times. This chain connects TRBV5-4 to TRBJ2-2; D is ambiguous. This CDR3 comprises 12 residues. V was cut by 3 bases and J by 3 bases, with 3 bases left in between. Germline V gene lookup returns CDR1 SGHNT and CDR2 YYREEE (reference sequence). Here the CDR3 reads CASSYYTGELFF. As DNA, the CDR3 is TGTGCCAGCAGCTATTACACCGGGGAGCTGTTTTTT.

As regards this clonotype: With a much larger clone just one base away, this may be a read error. Likely a read error: the CDR3 ends without its conserved phenylalanine or tryptophan. This chain connects TRBV12-3 or TRBV12-4 to TRBJ2-3, with 7 bases matching TRBD2. Trimming at V came to 2 bases and at J to 0 bases, leaving 2 bases not matched to a gene. This CDR3 contains 15 residues. CDR3 DNA: TGTGCCAGCAGTTTAAGCGGGATTAGCACAGATACGCAGTATCTT. It codes for CASSLSGISTDTQYL.

Comments on this clonotype: This may be a read error: a much more frequent sequence differs by one nucleotide. The CDR3, as DNA: TGTGCCAGCAGCTACTGGGAGAACTTTGGAGCTTTCTTT. This encodes CASSYWENFGAFF. V usage is TRBV7-2 and J usage is TRBJ1-1; D is unclear. This CDR3 is built from 13 residues. Germline CDR1 and CDR2: SGHTA and FQGNSA. The ends were cut back, 4 bases at V and 10 bases at J, with 16 bases in the middle.

The sample holds one count of this clonotype. The J gene is TRBJ2-7, the V gene TRBV27; D assignment may be TRBD1 or TRBD2 (5 bases each). The germline V and J ends were trimmed by 0 bases and 6 bases, with 12 bases remaining between them. Germline-derived CDR1 and CDR2 are MNHEY and SMNVEV (reference sequence). This CDR3 comprises 14 residues. CDR3 sequence: CASSLSRDVFEQYF. CDR3 nucleotide sequence: TGTGCCAGCAGTTTATCCCGGGACGTTTTCGAGCAGTACTTC.

This clonotype was found many times. This rearrangement joins TRBV6-1 to TRBJ2-1; 12 nucleotides line up with TRBD2. The V gene end was trimmed by 7 bases and the J gene end by 9 bases; junction bases not matched to a gene: 10. The CDR3 loop spans 15 amino acids. Germline V gene lookup returns CDR1 MNHNS and CDR2 SASEGT. The CDR3 nucleotides read TGTGCCAGCAAATTTCTAGCGGGAGGGGATATTGAGCAGTTCTTC. Amino acid sequence: CASKFLAGGDIEQFF.

CDR3 in amino acids: CASSAPEYGGYSYEQYF. The CDR3 DNA reads TGTGCCAGCAGCGCTCCGGAATACGGGGGCTACTCCTACGAGCAGTACTTC. The rearrangement joins TRBV5-6 to TRBJ2-7; possibly TRBD1 or TRBD2 for D (6 bases each). The CDR3 has 17 amino acids. Germline CDR1 SGHDT, CDR2 YYEEEE. V was cut by 4 bases and J by 0 bases, with 20 bases left in between.

On this clonotype: A clone one base away is much larger, so this may be a read error. CDR3 sequence: CASTPPTLDRMEYF. Written as DNA, the CDR3 is TGTGCCAGCACCCCACCCACGTTGGACAGGATGGAGTACTTC. The chain links TRBV7-9 to TRBJ2-7; 7 bases map to TRBD1. Germline V gene data show CDR1 as SEHNR and CDR2 as FQNEAQ (reference sequence). V lost 7 bases to trimming and J lost 11 bases; unmatched junction nucleotides: 17. The CDR3 is 14 amino acids. Based on the CDR3 plus reference TRBV7-9 and TRBJ2-7, the full variable domain is DTGVSQNPRHKITKRGQNVTFRCDPISEHNRLYWYRQTLGQGPEFLTYFQNEAQLEKSRLLSDRFSAERPKGSFSTLEIQRTEQGDSAMYLCASTPPTLDRMEYFGPGTRLTVT.

The rearrangement joins TRBV2 to TRBJ1-4; D possibly corresponds to TRBD1 (6 bases). Germline V gives CDR1 SNHLY, CDR2 FYNNEI. Trimming shortened V by 7 bases and J by 4 bases, and 19 bases separated the two germline ends. This CDR3 contains 16 residues. CDR3 sequence reads: CASIPGWGRINEKLFF. The CDR3 DNA reads TGTGCCAGCATTCCCGGTTGGGGGCGGATTAATGAAAAACTGTTTTTT.

This clonotype has ten or more counts. The chain recombines TRBV24-1 with TRBJ2-3, with D possibly being TRBD1 or TRBD2 (5 bases each). Looked up from germline, CDR1 is KGHDR and CDR2 is SFDVKD. The CDR3 extends over 13 amino acids. Trimming pared 10 bases from V and 6 bases from J, leaving 16 bases between. CDR3 sequence: CATAGDRADTQYF. CDR3 bases: TGTGCCACAGCTGGGGACCGGGCGGATACGCAGTATTTT.

This clonotype was observed a handful of times. The CDR3 spells CASSQGMSLAGVSYEQYF. CDR3 nucleotides: TGTGCCAGCAGCCAAGGAATGTCCCTAGCGGGAGTCTCCTACGAGCAGTACTTC. This chain uses TRBV14 with TRBJ2-7; the match to TRBD2 covers 10 bases. The CDR3 runs 18 residues. Looked up from germline, CDR1 is SGHDN and CDR2 is FVKESK. V dropped 1 base and J dropped 0; count of bases not matched to a gene: 9.

This clonotype was seen a handful of times. This chain connects TRBV9 to TRBJ2-3; D is possibly TRBD2 (6 bases). The CDR3 extends over 13 amino acids. Trimming pared 0 bases from V and 8 bases from J, leaving 10 bases between. In germline, CDR1 is SGDLS, CDR2 YYNGEE. Written as DNA, the CDR3 is TGTGCCAGCAGCGTAGGGGGACTGGTTACGCAGTATTTT. Protein product: CASSVGGLVTQYF.

The V gene is TRBV11-2, the J gene TRBJ1-1, with D unresolved. Germline V CDR1 and CDR2: SGHAT, FQNNGV. The CDR3 totals 13 residues. The V end lost 10 bases, the J end lost 5 bases, and 17 bases lay between the germline ends. CDR3 sequence: CATSPGHGTEAFF. The CDR3, as DNA: TGTGCCACCTCACCGGGCCACGGGACTGAAGCTTTCTTT. The full variable domain, its missing parts supplied by reference TRBV11-2 and TRBJ1-1, is EAGVAQSPRYKIIEKRQSVAFWCNPISGHATLYWYQQILGQGPKLLIQFQNNGVVDDSQLPKDRFSAERLKGVDSTLKIQPAKLEDSAVYLCATSPGHGTEAFFGQGTRLTVV.

This clonotype was found many times. The chain couples TRBV29-1 to TRBJ2-7; 13 bases agree with TRBD2. With 0 bases clipped from V and 3 bases from J, the junction kept 2 bases outside the gene matches. CDR3 length equals 15 residues. Germline V lookup: CDR1 SQVTM, CDR2 ANQGSEA. In nucleotides, the CDR3 is TGCAGCGTTGAAGATCGGACTAGCGGGGGCTACGAGCAGTACTTC. This gives the protein CSVEDRTSGGYEQYF.

This clonotype was observed a few times. This rearrangement joins TRBV20-1 to TRBJ2-1; 7 bases align to TRBD1. J was trimmed by 5 bases and V by 3 bases; bases with no gene match: 13. The CDR3 is made up of 16 amino acids. Germline V gene data show CDR1 as DFQATT and CDR2 as SNEGSKA (reference sequence). DNA for the CDR3: TGCAGTGCTAGGGGTTACTTCCAGGGGGTAGACAATGAGCAGTTCTTC. This sequence encodes CSARGYFQGVDNEQFF.

This clonotype has ten or more counts. V and J are TRBV7-9 and TRBJ2-2; TRBD1 aligns across 10 bases. CDR1 and CDR2 from the germline V gene are SEHNR and FQNEAQ (reference sequence). The CDR3 sequence is 16 residues long. V was clipped by 4 bases and J by 6 bases; unmatched bases: 8. The CDR3 is CASSSMGTGDSGELFF. CDR3 bases: TGTGCCAGCAGCTCCATGGGGACAGGGGATTCCGGGGAGCTGTTTTTT. Complete variable domain (other parts from reference TRBV7-9 and TRBJ2-2): DTGVSQNPRHKITKRGQNVTFRCDPISEHNRLYWYRQTLGQGPEFLTYFQNEAQLEKSRLLSDRFSAERPKGSFSTLEIQRTEQGDSAMYLCASSSMGTGDSGELFFGEGSRLTVL.